These 32 T cell receptor beta chains originate from one sample sequenced in a study of T-cell reconstitution after alpha-beta-depleted transplantation in children listed by TCRdb under 2016. Libraries were made using PCR. Instrument used: Illumina HiSeq 2500. Molecular barcoding was employed in the preparation of TCR libraries, with unique molecular identifiers being used to normalize TCRbeta repertoire quantification. In-frame beta chains were kept once TCRdb had trimmed the public reads at Q25 with fastp and called clones with MiXCR. Records with the same CDR3 protein are collapsed into one entry carrying the most frequent genes and DNA. This sample gives roughly 200,000 distinct CDR3 sequences in total; 8.5% to 10% of them show up just once. The ten largest clones represent over 5.5% of the sample. Sequenced material: PBMCs from the stem cell graft donor, taken from the stem cell graft. Receptors were obtained from a human donor who donated a stem cell graft to a child with acute lymphoblastic leukemia.

The chain recombines TRBV3-1 with TRBJ2-5, with 8 bases matching TRBD1. V lost 4 bases, J lost 5 bases, and 3 bases stayed unmatched. The germline CDR1 and CDR2 sequences are LGHDT and YNNKEL (reference sequence). This CDR3 region has 13 residues. The CDR3 reads CASSPTGDETQYF. The CDR3 coding sequence is TGTGCCAGCAGCCCGACAGGGGACGAGACCCAGTACTTC.

This clonotype was seen once. The chain couples TRBV5-1 to TRBJ1-2; 8 nucleotides agree with TRBD1. CDR1 and CDR2 from the germline V gene are SGHRS and YFSETQ. The CDR3 is 15 residues long. V trimming: 4 bases; J trimming: 4 bases; junction bases outside the gene matches: 9. CDR3 coding DNA: TGCGCCAGCAGCCCAGGACAGGGCGGGGTCTATGGCTACACCTTC. Its protein product is CASSPGQGGVYGYTF. The whole variable domain, remainder taken from reference TRBV5-1 and TRBJ1-2, is KAGVTQTPRYLIKTRGQQVTLSCSPISGHRSVSWYQQTPGQGLQFLFEYFSETQRNKGNFPGRFSGRQFSNSRSEMNVSTLELGDSALYLCASSPGQGGVYGYTFGSGTRLTVV.

This clonotype was detected only a few times. The V gene is TRBV6-5, the J gene TRBJ2-7; TRBD1 matches 11 bases. V dropped 6 bases and J dropped 3; count of bases not matched to a gene: 7. The CDR3 totals 15 residues. Germline V CDR1 and CDR2: MNHEY, SVGAGI. CDR3 sequence reads: CASRLTGTGGYEQYF. In nucleotides, the CDR3 is TGTGCCAGCAGGCTAACCGGGACAGGGGGCTACGAGCAGTACTTC.

The chain uses TRBV6-5 and TRBJ2-1; D assignment may be TRBD1 or TRBD2 (6 bases each). The V and J ends lost 0 bases and 1 base respectively, with 10 bases between them. This CDR3 has 16 amino acids. Looked up from germline, CDR1 is MNHEY and CDR2 is SVGAGI. The CDR3 nucleotides are TGTGCCAGCAGTTACTCCGCGGGACAATCCTACAATGAGCAGTTCTTC. It yields the protein CASSYSAGQSYNEQFF.

The chain combines TRBV27 with TRBJ2-5; D remains unclear. V lost 8 bases and J lost 5, with 12 bases in between. The CDR3 consists of 12 residues. The germline V gene has CDR1 MNHEY and CDR2 SMNVEV (reference sequence). The CDR3 nucleotides read TGTGCCAGCGGATCCCCTGCGGAGACCCAGTACTTC. Protein: CASGSPAETQYF.

This clonotype was recorded at least ten times. The CDR3 DNA reads as TGTGCCAGCAGCTTAGACTATCTAAGCACAGATACGCAGTATTTT. This sequence encodes CASSLDYLSTDTQYF. V usage is TRBV7-2 and J usage is TRBJ2-3; no firm D call. CDR1 SGHTA and CDR2 FQGNSA come from the germline V gene. Trimming left V 1 base short and J 0 bases short, with 8 bases between. The CDR3 has 15 residues.

This clonotype was recorded a few times. This chain connects TRBV2 to TRBJ1-2; TRBD1 matches at 7 bases. The germline CDR1 and CDR2 sequences are SNHLY and FYNNEI. Trimming removed 4 bases from V and 6 bases from J; junction bases left unmatched: 5. This CDR3 has 13 residues. The CDR3 protein is CASSGRDSDGYTF. The CDR3 coding sequence is TGTGCCAGCAGTGGCCGGGACAGTGATGGCTACACCTTC.

In its sample, this clonotype was seen many times. The V and J genes are TRBV27 and TRBJ2-7; perhaps TRBD1 as D (6 bases). Trimming pared 5 bases from V and 3 bases from J, leaving 17 bases between. CDR3 length equals 15 residues. Germline CDR1 MNHEY, CDR2 SMNVEV (reference sequence). The CDR3 region has the DNA TGTGCCAGCAGTCCCCGTTGGGACAATGGCTACGAGCAGTACTTC. Translation: CASSPRWDNGYEQYF.

This clonotype was seen repeatedly, ten times or more. This chain uses TRBV20-1 with TRBJ2-7; no clear D. Deletions cut 2 bases from V and 1 base from J, with 9 bases between. Germline loops: CDR1 DFQATT, CDR2 SNEGSKA (reference sequence). The CDR3 spans 13 residues. CDR3 bases: TGCAGTGCTAGAATTGCTCTTTCCTACGAGCAGTACTTC. It codes for CSARIALSYEQYF.

Ten or more counts support this clonotype. CDR3 amino acids: CSAPPTGSVGYTF. DNA for the CDR3: TGCAGTGCTCCGCCTACAGGGAGTGTGGGCTACACCTTC. This chain uses TRBV20-1 with TRBJ1-2; a weak D match, TRBD1 (6 bases). Deletions cut 5 bases from V and 8 bases from J, with 18 bases between. CDR1 is DFQATT, CDR2 SNEGSKA, per germline (reference sequence). The CDR3 spans 13 residues.

This clonotype showed up just a few times. The J gene is TRBJ1-1, the V gene TRBV5-1, with D possibly matching TRBD1 (5 bases). The CDR3 sequence is 13 residues long. Trimming shortened V by 2 bases and J by 6 bases, and 11 bases separated the two germline ends. Germline CDR1 reads SGHRS; CDR2 reads YFSETQ. CDR3: CASSFQGNPEAFF. The CDR3 nucleotides are TGCGCCAGCAGCTTCCAGGGAAACCCTGAAGCTTTCTTT.

This clonotype was observed a handful of times. This chain uses TRBV7-9 with TRBJ1-5; TRBD1 is a possible D gene (5 bases). CDR3 length equals 14 residues. Trimming pared 5 bases from V and 5 bases from J, leaving 13 bases between. The germline gives CDR1 SEHNR, CDR2 FQNEAQ (reference sequence). CDR3 in amino acids: CASSGDRADQPQHF. The DNA of the CDR3 is TGTGCCAGCAGCGGGGACCGGGCGGATCAGCCCCAGCATTTT.

The chain joins TRBV5-1 to TRBJ2-7, with TRBD1 matching over 7 bases. V was pared by 3 bases and J by 4 bases, with 10 bases of the junction left unmatched. Germline V gene sequence: CDR1 SGHRS, CDR2 YFSETQ. The CDR3 covers 15 residues. For the CDR3, the DNA is TGCGCCAGCAGCTGGTCGGGACAGATAGGATACGAGCAGTACTTC. Encoded protein: CASSWSGQIGYEQYF.

V and J are TRBV7-2 and TRBJ2-7; TRBD2 matches at 10 bases. CDR1 is SGHTA, CDR2 FQGNSA, per germline. With 5 bases clipped from V and 0 bases from J, the junction kept 4 bases outside the gene matches. This CDR3 spans 15 amino acids. The CDR3 region is CASSVPSGGSYEQYF. The CDR3 region has the DNA TGTGCCAGCAGCGTGCCTAGCGGGGGCTCCTACGAGCAGTACTTC.

This clonotype was observed at least ten times. V usage is TRBV5-1 and J usage is TRBJ2-7, with D perhaps matching TRBD1 (6 bases). Trimming stripped 0 bases from V and 2 bases from J, with 9 bases between. Germline values: CDR1 SGHRS, CDR2 YFSETQ. This CDR3 comprises 14 residues. CDR3 sequence: CASSLGQATYEQYF. The CDR3 nucleotides are TGCGCCAGCAGCTTGGGACAGGCCACCTACGAGCAGTACTTC.

The gene calls are TRBV6-1 and TRBJ2-2, with D possibly being TRBD1 or TRBD2 (5 bases each). This CDR3 is built from 16 residues. Germline V gene lookup returns CDR1 MNHNS and CDR2 SASEGT. With 6 bases removed from V and 0 bases from J, the gap between germline ends came to 14 bases. In nucleotides, the CDR3 is TGTGCCAGCAGCCCGAGTCGGGGCTCGAACACCGGGGAGCTGTTTTTT. Amino acids: CASSPSRGSNTGELFF.

The chain employs TRBV10-3 and TRBJ2-1; D uncertain. The CDR3 is made up of 14 amino acids. The germline gives CDR1 ENHRY, CDR2 SYGVKD. The ends were cut back, 10 bases at V and 5 bases at J, with 18 bases in the middle. Here the CDR3 DNA reads TGTGCCACCCACCGGGCCCAAGGCAACAATGAGCAGTTCTTC. Its translation: CATHRAQGNNEQFF.

This clonotype was detected many times. J is TRBJ2-7 and V is TRBV27; D is undetermined. Germline assignment: CDR1 MNHEY and CDR2 SMNVEV (reference sequence). The CDR3 spans 11 residues. The V end lost 8 bases, the J end lost 5 bases, and 10 bases lay between the germline ends. As DNA, the CDR3 is TGTGCCAGCTTCAGCCATAACGAGCAGTACTTC. Protein: CASFSHNEQYF.

Only a few counts were recorded for this clonotype. The V and J genes are TRBV7-2 and TRBJ2-1; TRBD2 matches at 9 bases. Germline values: CDR1 SGHTA, CDR2 FQGNSA. V shed 2 bases and J 2 bases; nucleotides not matched to a gene: 1. The CDR3 totals 15 residues. The CDR3 DNA reads TGTGCCAGCAGCTTATCTAGCGGGGCCTACAATGAGCAGTTCTTC. Its translation is CASSLSSGAYNEQFF.

This clonotype was counted at least ten times. This chain uses TRBV5-5 with TRBJ1-4; D is possibly TRBD1 (6 bases). V lost 1 base and J 7 bases, leaving 11 bases between the germline ends. This CDR3 spans 14 amino acids. CDR1 and CDR2 from the germline V gene are SGHKS and YYEKEE (reference sequence). CDR3 residues: CASSLSGGREKLFF. DNA of the CDR3: TGTGCCAGCAGCTTGTCCGGGGGGCGTGAAAAACTGTTTTTT.

The rearrangement links TRBV20-1 to TRBJ2-1; D is unresolved. The V gene lost 3 bases and the J gene lost 12 bases, with 12 bases spanning the gap. The CDR3 has 11 residues. Germline assignment: CDR1 DFQATT and CDR2 SNEGSKA (reference sequence). This CDR3 is CSASSLPGQFF. The CDR3 DNA reads as TGCAGTGCTAGCAGTCTCCCAGGGCAGTTCTTC.

Concerning this clonotype: Possible read error: a much larger clone is one base away. The chain uses TRBV4-2 and TRBJ2-2, with TRBD1 identical over 9 bases. The V gene's germline CDR1 is LGHNA and CDR2 YNFKEQ. The CDR3 runs 16 residues. The CDR3: CASSQGTGAGTGVLFF. In nucleotides, the CDR3 is TGTGCCAGCAGCCAAGGGACAGGGGCTGGCACCGGGGTGCTGTTTTTT.

This chain uses TRBV12-3 or TRBV12-4 with TRBJ2-7, with a tentative D call TRBD2 (6 bases). With 5 bases removed from V and 5 bases from J, the gap between germline ends came to 7 bases. The CDR3 consists of 11 residues. This CDR3 reads CASSGGNEQYF. As DNA, the CDR3 is TGTGCCAGCAGTGGGGGGAACGAGCAGTACTTC.

This clonotype showed up just a few times. V and J are TRBV10-3 and TRBJ2-6; D not certain. The germline gives CDR1 ENHRY, CDR2 SYGVKD. The V end was cut by 2 bases, the J end by 19 bases, with 18 bases between. The CDR3 is made up of 13 amino acids. The CDR3 DNA follows: TGTGCCATCAGTGAGACCGAGACCGCTTGGGTCACTTTC. Translated: CAISETETAWVTF.

This clonotype was seen repeatedly, ten times or more. CDR3 region: CASRRGKNQPQHF. Written as DNA, the CDR3 is TGCGCCAGCAGACGAGGCAAGAATCAGCCCCAGCATTTT. V gene TRBV5-1 combines with J gene TRBJ1-5; no clear D gene. Deletions cut 5 bases from V and 4 bases from J, with 10 bases between. This CDR3 region has 13 residues. Germline CDR1 SGHRS, CDR2 YFSETQ. The full variable domain, rest sourced from reference TRBV5-1 and TRBJ1-5, is KAGVTQTPRYLIKTRGQQVTLSCSPISGHRSVSWYQQTPGQGLQFLFEYFSETQRNKGNFPGRFSGRQFSNSRSEMNVSTLELGDSALYLCASRRGKNQPQHFGDGTRLSIL.

This clonotype was seen a few times. This chain connects TRBV27 to TRBJ2-7; 7 bases are a match to TRBD2. The CDR3 consists of 16 residues. Germline V gene lookup returns CDR1 MNHEY and CDR2 SMNVEV (reference sequence). V was clipped by 6 bases and J by 6 bases; unmatched bases: 17. The CDR3 nucleotides are TGTGCCAGCAGCCTGCAATCAATCGGACTAGTTGGCGAGCAGTACTTC. It specifies CASSLQSIGLVGEQYF.

This clonotype came up a few times. The chain joins TRBV5-1 to TRBJ2-5, with D hard to call. The V gene lost 0 bases and the J gene lost 5 bases, with 8 bases spanning the gap. The CDR3 length is 13 residues. The germline V gene has CDR1 SGHRS and CDR2 YFSETQ. The CDR3 is CASSLGVLETQYF. The CDR3 nucleotides are TGCGCCAGCAGCTTGGGGGTCCTGGAGACCCAGTACTTC.

The table lists this clonotype with many counts. CDR3 sequence: CASNKSPENTEAFF. The CDR3 DNA reads as TGTGCCAGCAACAAAAGCCCAGAGAACACTGAAGCTTTCTTT. V and J are TRBV7-9 and TRBJ1-1; D is ambiguous. The CDR3 sequence is 14 residues long. Germline V gene lookup returns CDR1 SEHNR and CDR2 FQNEAQ (reference sequence). Trimming removed 7 bases at V and 1 base at J, with 13 bases between.

The chain employs TRBV3-1 and TRBJ2-1; D remains unclear. The germline V and J ends were trimmed by 2 bases and 8 bases, with 13 bases remaining between them. Germline-derived CDR1 and CDR2 are LGHDT and YNNKEL (reference sequence). CDR3 size: 14 residues. The CDR3 loop reads CASSQPGSSDEQFF. As DNA, the CDR3 is TGTGCCAGCAGCCAACCGGGTTCATCCGATGAGCAGTTCTTC.

V is TRBV7-8 and J is TRBJ2-3, with D unclear. Looked up from germline, CDR1 is SGHVS and CDR2 is FQNEAQ. This CDR3 is built from 15 residues. V was clipped by 5 bases and J by 1 base, with 13 bases between them. The CDR3 nucleotides read TGTGCCAGCAGCCCCCCCTCACCGGGCACAGATACGCAGTATTTT. Encoded protein: CASSPPSPGTDTQYF.

This clonotype has ten or more counts. The chain links TRBV27 to TRBJ2-3; tentatively, D is TRBD1 (5 bases). The germline gives CDR1 MNHEY, CDR2 SMNVEV (reference sequence). The CDR3 extends over 16 amino acids. Trimming stripped 3 bases from V and 0 bases from J, with 13 bases between. The CDR3 is CASSFIGQGSTDTQYF. Written as DNA, the CDR3 is TGTGCCAGCAGTTTTATCGGGCAGGGTAGCACAGATACGCAGTATTTT.

This chain connects TRBV4-2 to TRBJ2-5; 7 bases agree with TRBD2. The J segment lost 5 bases and the V segment lost 0 bases, leaving 9 bases of the junction unmatched. The CDR3 sequence is 16 residues long. Germline values: CDR1 LGHNA, CDR2 YNFKEQ. CDR3 DNA sequence: TGTGCCAGCAGCCAAGAGGCAAGCGGGGCCGTGGAGACCCAGTACTTC. This translates into CASSQEASGAVETQYF.